This T cell receptor (beta chain) was obtained from a study of early T cells in non-severe SARS-CoV-2 infection. The wider study: Chains from this unsorted whole-blood bulk RNA could not be paired.

The CDR3 covers 18 residues. Losses at the gene ends were 2 bases for V and 3 bases for J; bases not matched to a gene: 11. Germline-derived CDR1 and CDR2 are MNHEY and SVGAGI. This clonotype has more than one count but fewer than ten. Via MiXCR, TCRdb re-called the 5' RACE reads, giving one row per CDR3 protein. This table holds some 60,000 distinct CDR3 sequences, about 9.3% found once. Sample: whole blood. The TCR sequence derives from an adult who was a healthcare worker with PCR-confirmed SARS-CoV-2 infection or an uninfected control (not recorded which). The chain couples TRBV6-5 to TRBJ2-2, with 8 bases aligning to TRBD1. CDR3 residues: CASSYDISPDRDTGELFF. Written as DNA, the CDR3 is TGTGCCAGCAGTTACGATATCTCTCCGGACAGGGACACCGGGGAGCTGTTTTTT.